A selection of T cell receptor beta chains follows, all from one sample in a study of blood T cell repertoires in COVID-19. Some clones are missing from TCRdb's copy, which holds only in-frame ones; the method was immunoSEQ multiplex PCR. The data contain about 230,000 clones, roughly nine tenths of them singletons. The specimen sequenced was peripheral blood. Every receptor here comes from a woman between 18 and 29 years old who had recovered from COVID-19. Each CDR3 is given with its conserved first and last residue. A D gene is named only where the DNA matches it firmly. Clone size appears in some rows only: once, few, many, or a class for an expanded clone.

V: TRBV14; D: -; J: TRBJ1-2; size: once; DNA: TGTGCCAGCAGCCGGGCCCTGACAGACCCAAATGGCTACACCTTC; CDR3: CASSRALTDPNGYTF
V: TRBV7-9; D: TRBD1; J: TRBJ2-7; size: -; DNA: TGTGCCAGCAGCTATCCGGGACAGGGGGTCTCCTACGAGCAGTACTTC; CDR3: CASSYPGQGVSYEQYF
V: TRBV27; D: TRBD1; J: TRBJ2-2; size: -; DNA: TGTGCCAGCAGTCCCCCACGACAGGGGGCTACCGGGGAGCTGTTTTTT; CDR3: CASSPPRQGATGELFF
V: TRBV19; D: TRBD1; J: TRBJ2-7; size: -; DNA: TGTGCCAGTGGACAGGGAGGCTACGAGCAGTACTTC; CDR3: CASGQGGYEQYF
V: TRBV7-9; D: -; J: TRBJ1-1; size: few; DNA: TGTGCCAGCAGCCCGGCGGCGGGATTGGGCACTGAAGCTTTCTTT; CDR3: CASSPAAGLGTEAFF
V: TRBV5-4; D: TRBD1; J: TRBJ2-2; size: few; DNA: TGTGCCAGCAGCGTCCGGGACAGGGCCGGGGAGCTGTTTTTT; CDR3: CASSVRDRAGELFF
V: TRBV5-3; D: TRBD1; J: TRBJ1-1; size: -; DNA: TGTGCCAGAAGCATACCGGGACAGAGAATGAACACTGAAGCTTTCTTT; CDR3: CARSIPGQRMNTEAFF
V: TRBV9; D: TRBD2; J: TRBJ2-1; size: -; DNA: TGTGCCAGCAGCGTTACTCTATCGACTAGCGGGAGTAATGAGCAGTTCTTC; CDR3: CASSVTLSTSGSNEQFF
V: TRBV25-1; D: TRBD1; J: TRBJ1-1; size: -; DNA: TGTGCCAGCGAGAGGGACAGTAACACTGAAGCTTTCTTT; CDR3: CASERDSNTEAFF
V: TRBV3-1/TRBV3-2; D: -; J: TRBJ2-7; size: once; DNA: TGTGCCAGCAGCCAAGATGCCGAGAGCGAGCAGTACTTC; CDR3: CASSQDAESEQYF
V: TRBV12-3/TRBV12-4; D: -; J: TRBJ2-3; size: -; DNA: TGTGCCAGCAGCGACTCCACAGATACGCAGTATTTT; CDR3: CASSDSTDTQYF
V: TRBV27; D: TRBD2; J: TRBJ2-3; size: -; DNA: TGTGCCAGCAGTTCCCCACTCCAGCGGGAGAGGGGGGGAGATACGCAGTATTTT; CDR3: CASSSPLQRERGGDTQYF
V: TRBV2; D: -; J: TRBJ1-4; size: -; DNA: TGTGCCAGCAGTTCAGGGTCGTCTGCAACTAATGAAAAACTGTTTTTT; CDR3: CASSSGSSATNEKLFF
V: TRBV5-1; D: -; J: TRBJ2-5; size: -; DNA: TGCGCCAGCAACTCGGGGGGCCGAGAGACCCAGTACTTC; CDR3: CASNSGGRETQYF
V: TRBV7-6; D: -; J: TRBJ1-3; size: -; DNA: TGTGCCAGCAGCGTGATGACACCTCAGCCCGGAAACACCATATATTTT; CDR3: CASSVMTPQPGNTIYF
V: TRBV5-1; D: TRBD1; J: TRBJ1-2; size: -; DNA: TGCGCCAGCAGCGCTGGGACAGGATCTAACTATGGCTACACCTTC; CDR3: CASSAGTGSNYGYTF
V: TRBV19; D: -; J: TRBJ1-5; size: -; DNA: TGTGCCAGTAGACCGGGACTCCTGAATCAGCCCCAGCATTTT; CDR3: CASRPGLLNQPQHF
V: TRBV3-1/TRBV3-2; D: -; J: TRBJ1-6; size: -; DNA: TGTGCCAGCAGCCAAGATAGGGGCGCCGCTGAATTTTGGTCACCCCTCCACTTT; CDR3: CASSQDRGAAEFWSPLHF
V: TRBV10-3; D: TRBD2; J: TRBJ2-1; size: -; DNA: TGTGCCATCATGGAGGGGACTAGCGGGACCTATGAGCAGTTCTTC; CDR3: CAIMEGTSGTYEQFF
V: TRBV5-5; D: -; J: TRBJ2-1; size: -; DNA: TGTGCCAGCAGCCCCAGCGGCAATGAGCAGTTCTTC; CDR3: CASSPSGNEQFF
V: TRBV30; D: TRBD2; J: TRBJ2-1; size: -; DNA: TGTGCCTGGAGTGCCGGGACTAGCGCTTACAATGAGCAGTTCTTC; CDR3: CAWSAGTSAYNEQFF
V: TRBV21-1; D: -; J: TRBJ1-3; size: -; DNA: TGTGCCAGCAGCAAAGAACAGGGGAATGGAAACACCATATATTTT; CDR3: CASSKEQGNGNTIYF
V: TRBV11-3; D: -; J: TRBJ2-1; size: -; DNA: TGTGCCAGCAGCTTAGAGATGAGGAATGAGCAGTTCTTC; CDR3: CASSLEMRNEQFF
V: TRBV7-3; D: -; J: TRBJ2-1; size: few; DNA: TGTGCCAGCAGCTTAGAACTTGCCCCGGGGAATGAGCAGTTCTTC; CDR3: CASSLELAPGNEQFF
V: TRBV2; D: TRBD2; J: TRBJ2-7; size: -; DNA: TGTGCCAGCAGTCAGGGCGGGGGGATACACTACGAGCAGTACTTC; CDR3: CASSQGGGIHYEQYF
V: TRBV19; D: TRBD1; J: TRBJ1-6; size: -; DNA: TGTGCCAGTAGTACCCGGACAGGGCTTACGACGTTT; CDR3: CASSTRTGLTTF
V: TRBV13; D: -; J: TRBJ2-1; size: -; DNA: TGTGCCAGCAGCTTAGGGGACTACAACGCCTACAATGAGCAGTTCTTC; CDR3: CASSLGDYNAYNEQFF
V: TRBV30; D: -; J: TRBJ2-3; size: -; DNA: TGTGCCTGGAGTGTGGACGGGAGAATTTATACGCAGTATTTT; CDR3: CAWSVDGRIYTQYF
V: TRBV11-3; D: TRBD2; J: TRBJ2-5; size: -; DNA: TGTGCCAGCAGCTTAGGAGCACTAGCGAGCCAAGAGACCCAGTACTTC; CDR3: CASSLGALASQETQYF
V: TRBV4-1; D: TRBD1; J: TRBJ2-1; size: -; DNA: TGCGCCAGCAGCCCCGTAACAGGGGTCCCCTACAATGAGCAGTTCTTC; CDR3: CASSPVTGVPYNEQFF
V: TRBV9; D: -; J: TRBJ2-2; size: -; DNA: TGTGCCAGCAGCCTCACTCCTGGGAGTTGGGGTGCGAACACCGGGGAGCTGTTTTTT; CDR3: CASSLTPGSWGANTGELFF
V: TRBV19; D: -; J: TRBJ2-2; size: -; DNA: TGTGCCAGTAGTACACTAGACAGGACTGCCGGGGAGCTGTTTTTT; CDR3: CASSTLDRTAGELFF
V: TRBV10-1; D: TRBD2; J: TRBJ2-2; size: once; DNA: TGCGCCAGCAGTGCCGGGACTAGCTACACCGGGGAGCTGTTTTTT; CDR3: CASSAGTSYTGELFF
V: TRBV6-6; D: -; J: TRBJ1-1; size: -; DNA: TGTGCCAACCGGGCCCCAGGAGGGGCTGAAGCTTTCTTT; CDR3: CANRAPGGAEAFF
V: TRBV5-5; D: TRBD1; J: TRBJ1-3; size: -; DNA: TGTGCCAGCAGCCCACGGACAGGGATAATAGGCTCTGGAAACACCATATATTTT; CDR3: CASSPRTGIIGSGNTIYF
V: TRBV19; D: -; J: TRBJ2-1; size: -; DNA: TGTGCCAGTAGTATTTCCGGGGTAAGCTTCTTC; CDR3: CASSISGVSFF
V: TRBV11-3; D: -; J: TRBJ2-7; size: -; DNA: TGTGCCAGCAGCTTAGAGTACTGGACACCACTCACCTACGAGCAGTACTTC; CDR3: CASSLEYWTPLTYEQYF
V: TRBV4-2; D: TRBD1; J: TRBJ2-1; size: few; DNA: TGTGCCAGCAGCCAACGCACGGGACAGGGGTCGAACTACAATGAGCAGTTCTTC; CDR3: CASSQRTGQGSNYNEQFF
V: TRBV6-5; D: -; J: TRBJ2-7; size: -; DNA: TGTGCCAGCAACCGGGACTTCTCCTACGAGCAGTACTTC; CDR3: CASNRDFSYEQYF
V: TRBV7-9; D: TRBD1; J: TRBJ1-2; size: -; DNA: TGTGCCAGCAGCGCCCGGGACAGTAGCTACACCTTC; CDR3: CASSARDSSYTF
V: TRBV7-9; D: -; J: TRBJ2-1; size: -; DNA: TGTGCCAGCAGCACCCCCGGGAGCCGCGGCTCCTACAATGAGCAGTTCTTC; CDR3: CASSTPGSRGSYNEQFF
V: TRBV2; D: TRBD1; J: TRBJ1-5; size: -; DNA: TGTGCCAGCAGTGAAGCGGACAGGGGGCTGGGTCAGCCCCAGCATTTT; CDR3: CASSEADRGLGQPQHF
V: TRBV12-3/TRBV12-4; D: -; J: TRBJ2-7; size: -; DNA: TGTGCCAGCAGTCTCAGGGGCGAGCAGTACTTC; CDR3: CASSLRGEQYF
V: TRBV10-3; D: -; J: TRBJ1-1; size: -; DNA: TGTGCCATCAGTGAGTCGGCAGGGTTGAACACTGAAGCTTTCTTT; CDR3: CAISESAGLNTEAFF
V: TRBV15; D: TRBD2; J: TRBJ2-5; size: -; DNA: TGTGCCACCAGCAGAGATCTTGCGGGAGTAGAGACCCAGTACTTC; CDR3: CATSRDLAGVETQYF
V: TRBV7-2; D: -; J: TRBJ1-1; size: -; DNA: TGTGCCAGCAGCCTCGGGCCACAGGTGACTTTCTTT; CDR3: CASSLGPQVTFF